The entry below describes one T cell receptor beta chain. Its antigen is still unknown. The CDR3 totals 13 residues. Germline assignment: CDR1 MDHEN and CDR2 SYDVKM. V was trimmed by 7 bases and J by 5 bases, leaving 12 bases between them. The data derive from a study of shared clonotypes between healthy human individuals. The protocol was immunoSEQ multiplex PCR, while the TCRdb copy is restricted to in-frame clones and leaves out a portion. The sample yields millions of clones, around 90% seen once. Points from the study as a whole: The study found roughly 5% of naive CD4 clonotypes shared across four donors.

The chain is built from TRBV28 and TRBJ1-5; possibly TRBD1 for D (5 bases). Sample: naive CD4+ T cells sorted from blood. Subset indicated: CD45RA+ positively selected. The TCR originated in a man aged 18 to 35 in good health. The CDR3 DNA sequence: TGTGCCAGCACGCTGGGGGAGTATCAGCCCCAGCATTTT. It is translated as CASTLGEYQPQHF. Together with reference TRBV28 and TRBJ1-5, the CDR3 gives the full variable domain: DVKVTQSSRYLVKRTGEKVFLECVQDMDHENMFWYRQDPGLGLRLIYFSYDVKMKEKGDIPEGYSVSREKKERFSLILESASTNQTSMYLCASTLGEYQPQHFGDGTRLSIL.